This TCR beta chain appears in the sequencing data of a study of somatic mutations in cytotoxic T cells in rheumatoid arthritis. Study in general: At nearly 100% purity, some V beta antibody-stained T-cell populations were flow-sorted, and these included V beta1+ cells that were sequenced for TCRB. Findings of the study overall: No correction for multiple comparisons was applied to the slight TRBV07 underrepresentation in rheumatoid arthritis patients. Antigens targeted by the expanded CD8+ clones were unknown. Relative to age-matched healthy controls, rheumatoid arthritis patients did not differ significantly in CD8+ T-cell clonality.

CDR1 and CDR2 (germline): MDHEN, SYDVKM. This CDR3 spans 15 amino acids. V gave up 8 bases and J gave up 4 bases; unmatched junction bases: 9. Concerning this clone itself: Its antigen remains unknown.

Using immunoSEQ multiplex PCR, the repertoire was profiled, and TCRdb retains in-frame clones only, with some absent. The sample contains roughly 710 clones, over 70% of which appear only once. This sequence originates from a man between 65 and 85 years old with rheumatoid arthritis. The sequenced material came from synovial fluid. The chain employs TRBV28 and TRBJ2-1, with 9 positions matching TRBD2. The CDR3 protein is CASWRAGGGYNEQFF. CDR3 in DNA: TGTGCCAGCTGGAGGGCGGGAGGGGGGTACAATGAGCAGTTCTTC.